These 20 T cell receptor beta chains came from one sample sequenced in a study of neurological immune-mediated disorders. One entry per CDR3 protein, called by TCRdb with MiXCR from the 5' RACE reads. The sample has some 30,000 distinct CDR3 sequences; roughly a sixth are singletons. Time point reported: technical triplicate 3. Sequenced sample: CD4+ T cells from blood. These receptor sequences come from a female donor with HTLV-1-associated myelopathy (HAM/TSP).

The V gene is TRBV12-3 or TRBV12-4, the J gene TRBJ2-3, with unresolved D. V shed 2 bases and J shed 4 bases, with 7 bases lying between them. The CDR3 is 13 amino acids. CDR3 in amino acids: CASSLWGADTQYF. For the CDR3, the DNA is TGTGCCAGCAGTTTATGGGGTGCAGATACGCAGTATTTT.

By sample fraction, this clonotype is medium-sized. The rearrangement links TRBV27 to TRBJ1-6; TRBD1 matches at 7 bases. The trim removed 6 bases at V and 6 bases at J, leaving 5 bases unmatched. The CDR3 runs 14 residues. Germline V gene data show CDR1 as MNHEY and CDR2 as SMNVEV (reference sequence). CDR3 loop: CASSWDSLNSPLHF. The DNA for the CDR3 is TGTGCCAGCAGCTGGGACAGCCTTAATTCACCCCTCCACTTT.

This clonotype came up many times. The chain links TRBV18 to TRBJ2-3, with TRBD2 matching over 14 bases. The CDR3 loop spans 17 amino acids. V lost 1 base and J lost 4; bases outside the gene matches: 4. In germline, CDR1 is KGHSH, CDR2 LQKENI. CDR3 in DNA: TGTGCCAGCTCACCACTGGGGACTAGCGGGAGTTCAGATACGCAGTATTTT. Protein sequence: CASSPLGTSGSSDTQYF.

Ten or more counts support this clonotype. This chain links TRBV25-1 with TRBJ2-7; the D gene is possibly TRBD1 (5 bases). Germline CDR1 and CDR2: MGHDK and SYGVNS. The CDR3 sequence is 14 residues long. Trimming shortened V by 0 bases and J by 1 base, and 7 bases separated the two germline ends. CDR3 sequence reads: CASSEYQGSYEQYF. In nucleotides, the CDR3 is TGTGCCAGCAGTGAATATCAGGGTTCCTACGAGCAGTACTTC.

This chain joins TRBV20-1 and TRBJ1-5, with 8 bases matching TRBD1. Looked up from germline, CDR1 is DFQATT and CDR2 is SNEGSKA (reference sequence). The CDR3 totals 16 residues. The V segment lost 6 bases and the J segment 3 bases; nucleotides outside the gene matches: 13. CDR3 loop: CSALTGGLGTNQPQHF. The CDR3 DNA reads TGCAGTGCCTTAACAGGGGGACTTGGGACCAATCAGCCCCAGCATTTT.

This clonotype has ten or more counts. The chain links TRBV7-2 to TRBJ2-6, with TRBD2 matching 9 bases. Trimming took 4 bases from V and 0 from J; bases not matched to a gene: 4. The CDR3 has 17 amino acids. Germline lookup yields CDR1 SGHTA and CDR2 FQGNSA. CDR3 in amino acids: CASSSQAGGSGANVLTF. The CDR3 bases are TGTGCCAGCAGCTCACAAGCGGGGGGCTCTGGGGCCAACGTCCTGACTTTC.

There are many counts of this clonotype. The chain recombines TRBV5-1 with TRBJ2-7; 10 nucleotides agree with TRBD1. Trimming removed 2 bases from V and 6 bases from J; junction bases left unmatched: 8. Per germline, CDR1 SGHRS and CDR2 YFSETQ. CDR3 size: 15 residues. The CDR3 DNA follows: TGCGCCAGCAGCTTCGCCGGGACAGGGGTCGGCGAGCAGTACTTC. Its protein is CASSFAGTGVGEQYF. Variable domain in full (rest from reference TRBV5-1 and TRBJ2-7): KAGVTQTPRYLIKTRGQQVTLSCSPISGHRSVSWYQQTPGQGLQFLFEYFSETQRNKGNFPGRFSGRQFSNSRSEMNVSTLELGDSALYLCASSFAGTGVGEQYFGPGTRLTVT.

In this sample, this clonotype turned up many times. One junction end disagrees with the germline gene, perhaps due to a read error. The DNA of the CDR3 is TGTGCTAGCAGCTTGGAGGGGCGGTACAATGAGCAGTTCTTC. This translates into CASSLEGRYNEQFF. The V and J genes are TRBV7-7 and TRBJ2-1; possibly TRBD2 for D (6 bases). Germline V gene sequence: CDR1 SSHAT, CDR2 FNYEAQ (reference sequence). The CDR3 covers 14 residues. Combining the CDR3 with reference TRBV7-7 and TRBJ2-1 gives the whole variable domain GAGVSQSPRYKVTKRGQDVTLRCDPISSHATLYWYQQALGQGPEFLTYFNYEAQPDKSGLPSDRFSAERPEGSISTLTIQRTEQRDSAMYRCASSLEGRYNEQFFGPGTRLTVL.

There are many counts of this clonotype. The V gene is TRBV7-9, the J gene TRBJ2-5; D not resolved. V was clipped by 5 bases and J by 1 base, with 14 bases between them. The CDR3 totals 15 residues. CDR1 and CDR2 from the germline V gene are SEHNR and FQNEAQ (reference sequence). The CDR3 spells CASSPPRASQETQYF. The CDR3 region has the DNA TGTGCCAGCAGCCCCCCCCGAGCCTCCCAAGAGACCCAGTACTTC.

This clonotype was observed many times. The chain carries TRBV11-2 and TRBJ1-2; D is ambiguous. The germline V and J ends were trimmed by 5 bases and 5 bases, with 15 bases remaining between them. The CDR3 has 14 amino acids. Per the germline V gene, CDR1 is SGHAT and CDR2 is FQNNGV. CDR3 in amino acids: CASSPWVPAYGYTF. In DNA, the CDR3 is TGTGCCAGCAGCCCCTGGGTCCCGGCATATGGCTACACCTTC.

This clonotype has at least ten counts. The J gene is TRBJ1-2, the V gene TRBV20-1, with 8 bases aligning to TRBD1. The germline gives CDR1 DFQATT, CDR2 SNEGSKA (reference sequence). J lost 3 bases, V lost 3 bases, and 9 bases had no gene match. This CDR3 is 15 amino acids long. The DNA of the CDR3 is TGCAGTGCTAGGGGCTCCAGGGGGCTTGACTATGGCTACACCTTC. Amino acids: CSARGSRGLDYGYTF.

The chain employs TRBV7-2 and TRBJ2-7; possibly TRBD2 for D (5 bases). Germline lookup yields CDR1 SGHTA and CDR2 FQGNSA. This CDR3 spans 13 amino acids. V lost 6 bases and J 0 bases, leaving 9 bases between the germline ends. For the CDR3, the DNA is TGTGCCAGCAGAGCTCGGGGCTCCTACGAGCAGTACTTC. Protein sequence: CASRARGSYEQYF. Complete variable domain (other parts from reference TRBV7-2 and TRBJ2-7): GAGVSQSPSNKVTEKGKDVELRCDPISGHTALYWYRQSLGQGLEFLIYFQGNSAPDKSGLPSDRFSAERTGGSVSTLTIQRTQQEDSAVYLCASRARGSYEQYFGPGTRLTVT.

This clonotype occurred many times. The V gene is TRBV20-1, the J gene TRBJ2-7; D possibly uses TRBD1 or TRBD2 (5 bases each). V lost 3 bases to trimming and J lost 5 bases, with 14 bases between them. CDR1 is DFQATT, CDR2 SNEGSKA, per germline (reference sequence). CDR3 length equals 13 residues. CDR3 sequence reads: CSASKGRIDEQYF. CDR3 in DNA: TGCAGTGCTAGTAAGGGGAGAATCGACGAGCAGTACTTC.

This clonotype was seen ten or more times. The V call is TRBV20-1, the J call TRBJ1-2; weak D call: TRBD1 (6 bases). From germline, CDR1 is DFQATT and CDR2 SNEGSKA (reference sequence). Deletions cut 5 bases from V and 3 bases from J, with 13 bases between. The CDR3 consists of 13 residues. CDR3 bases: TGCAGTGCTTCTACAGGGTATGACTATGGCTACACCTTC. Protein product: CSASTGYDYGYTF.

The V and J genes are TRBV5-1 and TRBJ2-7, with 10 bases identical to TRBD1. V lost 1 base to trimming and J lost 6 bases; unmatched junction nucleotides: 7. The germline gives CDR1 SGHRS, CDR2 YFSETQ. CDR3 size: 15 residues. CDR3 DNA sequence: TGCGCCAGCAGCTTGCCCGGGACAGGGGTCGGCGAGCAGTACTTC. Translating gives CASSLPGTGVGEQYF.

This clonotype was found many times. CDR3 in DNA: TGCAGTGCGCTAGCCCTTAGCCACGAGCAGTACTTC. Translated, it gives CSALALSHEQYF. The rearrangement joins TRBV20-1 to TRBJ2-7; possible D gene TRBD2, 5 bases. Trimming took off 6 bases at V and 5 bases at J, with 14 bases between the two ends. The CDR3 loop spans 12 amino acids. The germline CDR1 and CDR2 sequences are DFQATT and SNEGSKA (reference sequence).

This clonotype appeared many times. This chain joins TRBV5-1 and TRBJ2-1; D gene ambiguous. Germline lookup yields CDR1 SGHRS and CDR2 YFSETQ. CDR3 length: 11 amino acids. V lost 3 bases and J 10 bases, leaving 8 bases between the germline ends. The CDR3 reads CASSSEAEQFF. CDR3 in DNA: TGCGCCAGCAGCTCGGAAGCGGAGCAGTTCTTC. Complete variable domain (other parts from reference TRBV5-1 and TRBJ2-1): KAGVTQTPRYLIKTRGQQVTLSCSPISGHRSVSWYQQTPGQGLQFLFEYFSETQRNKGNFPGRFSGRQFSNSRSEMNVSTLELGDSALYLCASSSEAEQFFGPGTRLTVL.

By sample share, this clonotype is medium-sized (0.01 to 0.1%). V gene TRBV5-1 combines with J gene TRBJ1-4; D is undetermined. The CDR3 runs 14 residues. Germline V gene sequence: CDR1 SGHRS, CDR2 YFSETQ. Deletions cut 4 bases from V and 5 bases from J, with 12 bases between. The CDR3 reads CASSPANGNEKLFF. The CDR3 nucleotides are TGCGCCAGCAGCCCCGCGAACGGCAATGAAAAACTGTTTTTT.

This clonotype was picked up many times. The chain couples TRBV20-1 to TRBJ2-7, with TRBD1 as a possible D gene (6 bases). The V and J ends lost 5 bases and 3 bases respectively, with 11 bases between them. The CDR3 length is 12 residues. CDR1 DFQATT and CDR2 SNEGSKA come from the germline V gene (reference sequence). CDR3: CSALDRSYEQYF. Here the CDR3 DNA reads TGCAGTGCTTTAGACAGGAGCTACGAGCAGTACTTC.

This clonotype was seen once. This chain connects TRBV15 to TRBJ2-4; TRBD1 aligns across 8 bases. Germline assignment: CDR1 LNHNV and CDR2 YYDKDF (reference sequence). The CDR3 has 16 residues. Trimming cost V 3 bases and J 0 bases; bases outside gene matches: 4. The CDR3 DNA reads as TGTGCCACCAGCAGGACAGGGGCCTTAGCCAAAAACATTCAGTACTTC. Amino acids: CATSRTGALAKNIQYF.